What follows are 28 T cell receptor beta chains derived from one specimen sequenced in a study of T-cell memory formation after mild COVID-19 (dated by TCRdb to the early 2020s). Library generation was performed with 5' RACE. Data came from an Illumina NovaSeq 6000. Using fastp trimming at Q25 and MiXCR clonotype assembly, TCRdb reanalyzed the public sequencing data and kept in-frame beta chains. Entries that share a CDR3 protein sequence are merged under the most common genes and DNA. The sample table holds over 400,000 distinct CDR3 sequences, of which about 25% were seen once. Around 12% of the sample is held by the ten biggest clonotypes. Sequencing was carried out using PBMCs or a T cell subset sorted from them (not recorded which). Receptor source: an adult woman who had mild COVID-19 (a few samples of this study predate the infection). The sample titles of this study are shuffled in the database, so cell type and time point are left out; the donor was told from shared clones.

This clonotype showed up just a few times. V is TRBV20-1 and J is TRBJ2-2; a weak D match, TRBD2 (5 bases). The germline V and J ends were trimmed by 4 bases and 0 bases, with 6 bases remaining between them. CDR1 is DFQATT and CDR2 is SNEGSKA in the germline V gene (reference sequence). This CDR3 is built from 13 residues. CDR3 residues: CSAMDSNTGELFF. CDR3 in DNA: TGCAGTGCTATGGACTCGAACACCGGGGAGCTGTTTTTT.

CDR3 sequence (DNA): TGTGCCAGCTCACCGTTTGTGGGGGCGTCCAACACTGAAGCTTTCTTT. This encodes CASSPFVGASNTEAFF. The genes are TRBV18 and TRBJ1-1, with D perhaps TRBD1 (6 bases). V lost 3 bases and J lost 2, with 16 bases in between. CDR3 length: 16 amino acids. Per germline, CDR1 KGHSH and CDR2 LQKENI.

This chain links TRBV25-1 with TRBJ2-1; possibly TRBD1 for D (6 bases). Germline CDR1 and CDR2: MGHDK and SYGVNS. This CDR3 spans 13 amino acids. V lost 7 bases and J 9 bases, leaving 16 bases between the germline ends. This chain's CDR3 is CASKRQEKVEQFF. The CDR3 region has the DNA TGTGCCAGCAAACGACAGGAAAAGGTTGAGCAGTTCTTC.

The chain couples TRBV6-1 to TRBJ1-2; D remains ambiguous. Trimming stripped 6 bases from V and 8 bases from J, with 10 bases between. Looked up from germline, CDR1 is MNHNS and CDR2 is SASEGT. This CDR3 has 11 residues. Written as DNA, the CDR3 is TGTGCCAGCAGCCACTTGAGAGGCTACACCTTC. The encoded protein is CASSHLRGYTF.

This rearrangement joins TRBV6-6 to TRBJ1-2; possible D gene TRBD1, 6 bases. From germline, CDR1 is MNHNY and CDR2 SVGAGI (reference sequence). The V gene lost 0 bases and the J gene lost 10 bases, with 15 bases spanning the gap. The CDR3 runs to 14 residues. Written as DNA, the CDR3 is TGTGCCAGCAGTTACTCTTCCAGGGGCTGGGACTACACCTTC. It translates to CASSYSSRGWDYTF.

The gene calls are TRBV4-2 and TRBJ2-7; 14 nucleotides agree with TRBD2. This CDR3 is 18 amino acids long. Germline V CDR1 and CDR2: LGHNA, YNFKEQ. Losses at the gene ends were 4 bases for V and 4 bases for J; bases not matched to a gene: 12. The CDR3 bases are TGTGCCAGCAGCCCGCGACCGGGACTAGCGGGAGTTGGATACGAGCAGTACTTC. Its protein is CASSPRPGLAGVGYEQYF.

This chain uses TRBV12-3 or TRBV12-4 with TRBJ1-3; no clear D. Trimming cost V 1 base and J 0 bases, with 19 bases left between them. The CDR3 is 19 residues long. DNA of the CDR3: TGTGCCAGCAGTTTAGTGACCCTAGCAAGGACCTCCTCTGGAAACACCATATATTTT. Amino acids: CASSLVTLARTSSGNTIYF.

The V gene is TRBV12-3 or TRBV12-4, the J gene TRBJ2-7; TRBD1 agrees at 7 bases. V gave up 3 bases and J gave up 6 bases; unmatched junction bases: 11. This CDR3 has 15 amino acids. CDR3 protein: CASSFPETGIREQYF. CDR3 bases: TGTGCCAGCAGTTTCCCCGAGACAGGGATTCGCGAGCAGTACTTC.

The chain joins TRBV5-1 to TRBJ1-2; tentative D call: TRBD1 (6 bases). CDR1 SGHRS and CDR2 YFSETQ come from the germline V gene. This CDR3 comprises 14 residues. Between the trimmed V and J ends, which lost 4 bases and 8 bases, there was a span of 18 bases. In DNA, the CDR3 is TGCGCCAGCAGCGGGGGCAGGGAAATCGGCGGCTACACCTTC. Translated, it gives CASSGGREIGGYTF.

The CDR3 DNA is TGCAGTGCTGAACAGGGGGCTTGGGAGACCCAGTACTTC. This encodes CSAEQGAWETQYF. V gene TRBV20-1 combines with J gene TRBJ2-5, with 9 nucleotides matching TRBD1. Germline V gene sequence: CDR1 DFQATT, CDR2 SNEGSKA (reference sequence). This CDR3 is 13 amino acids long. Unmatched junction bases numbered 6, after V lost 5 bases and J lost 5 bases.

This clonotype occurred once. The chain uses TRBV24-1 and TRBJ2-7; tentative D call: TRBD1 (6 bases). Germline V gene data show CDR1 as KGHDR and CDR2 as SFDVKD. The CDR3 is 15 amino acids. With 3 bases removed from V and 4 bases from J, the gap between germline ends came to 15 bases. CDR3 DNA: TGTGCCACCAGTGATCACAAGGGGGATCGGTACGAGCAGTACTTC. Translation: CATSDHKGDRYEQYF.

The chain joins TRBV18 to TRBJ1-2; D call uncertain. The germline gives CDR1 KGHSH, CDR2 LQKENI. This CDR3 has 15 residues. V was shortened by 2 bases and J by 2 bases, with 12 bases between the two germline ends. DNA of the CDR3: TGTGCCAGCTCACCAGGGCAGCACGCCAACTATGGCTACACCTTC. Protein sequence: CASSPGQHANYGYTF.

The CDR3 region has the DNA TGCGCCAGCAGCCCACAGGACCAACTTTACAATGAGCAGTTCTTC. This encodes CASSPQDQLYNEQFF. V usage is TRBV4-1 and J usage is TRBJ2-1; D may be TRBD1 (5 bases). Germline CDR1 is MGHRA and CDR2 is YSYEKL. The CDR3 is 15 amino acids. Trimming cost V 4 bases and J 4 bases, with 14 bases left between them.

The gene calls are TRBV10-3 and TRBJ2-1; TRBD1 is a possible D gene (6 bases). This CDR3 is built from 13 residues. V was trimmed by 5 bases and J by 5 bases, leaving 10 bases between them. Germline loops: CDR1 ENHRY, CDR2 SYGVKD. In DNA, the CDR3 is TGTGCCATCAGTAGGGACACGCACAATGAGCAGTTCTTC. It specifies CAISRDTHNEQFF.

This chain's CDR3 is CASSLGLEDEQYF. The CDR3 DNA is TGTGCCAGCAGCTTAGGCTTGGAGGACGAGCAGTACTTC. V usage is TRBV7-6 and J usage is TRBJ2-7, with D possibly being TRBD2 (5 bases). CDR1 and CDR2 from the germline V gene are SGHVS and FNYEAQ. V was trimmed by 1 base and J by 5 bases, leaving 9 bases between them. The CDR3 is 13 amino acids. The whole variable domain, filled in from reference TRBV7-6 and TRBJ2-7, reads GAGVSQSPRYKVTKRGQDVALRCDPISGHVSLYWYRQALGQGPEFLTYFNYEAQQDKSGLPNDRFSAERPEGSISTLTIQRTEQRDSAMYRCASSLGLEDEQYFGPGTRLTVT.

This sequence joins TRBV3-1 and TRBJ1-1; D might be TRBD1 (5 bases). There are 13 residues in the CDR3. Germline CDR1 reads LGHDT; CDR2 reads YNNKEL (reference sequence). Trimming cost V 3 bases and J 9 bases, with 14 bases left between them. CDR3 sequence: CASSQGEGGKAFF. The CDR3 region has the DNA TGTGCCAGCAGCCAGGGGGAAGGTGGGAAAGCTTTCTTT.

This clonotype was counted a few times. The rearrangement joins TRBV11-2 to TRBJ1-1; D is unclear. This CDR3 comprises 15 residues. CDR1 is SGHAT, CDR2 FQNNGV, per germline. V shed 4 bases and J shed 1 base, with 13 bases lying between them. The CDR3 loop reads CASSSVGQPNTEAFF. The CDR3, as DNA: TGTGCCAGCAGCTCAGTAGGGCAGCCGAACACTGAAGCTTTCTTT.

This clonotype was seen only a few times. V and J are TRBV5-5 and TRBJ1-2, with 9 bases identical to TRBD1. The CDR3 totals 14 residues. V shed 2 bases, J shed 3 bases, and the junction held 2 bases outside the gene matches. Per the germline V gene, CDR1 is SGHKS and CDR2 is YYEKEE (reference sequence). The CDR3: CASSFWTGDYGYTF. The DNA for the CDR3 is TGTGCCAGCAGCTTCTGGACAGGGGACTATGGCTACACCTTC.

The rearrangement uses TRBV2 and TRBJ2-1; the match to TRBD2 covers 8 bases. The V segment lost 5 bases and the J segment 2 bases; nucleotides outside the gene matches: 2. Germline values: CDR1 SNHLY, CDR2 FYNNEI. The CDR3 has 14 amino acids. CDR3 coding DNA: TGTGCCAGCAGTACGGGACTAGCCTACAATGAGCAGTTCTTC. It specifies CASSTGLAYNEQFF.

This clonotype was found once. The chain combines TRBV4-1 with TRBJ1-5; tentatively, D is TRBD1 (5 bases). Germline V CDR1 and CDR2: MGHRA, YSYEKL. Trimming pared 7 bases from V and 2 bases from J, leaving 15 bases between. The CDR3 totals 15 residues. In DNA, the CDR3 is TGCGCCAGCACCCTAGGGGCAGAGGGCAATCAGCCCCAGCATTTT. Translating it yields CASTLGAEGNQPQHF.

This clonotype has more than one count but fewer than ten. This chain links TRBV29-1 with TRBJ2-3; 8 nucleotides match TRBD2. Germline CDR1 is SQVTM and CDR2 is ANQGSEA. Germline trimming cut 8 bases from V and 4 bases from J; bases unmatched to any gene: 11. CDR3 length equals 14 residues. CDR3 sequence: CSLVSAGVADTQYF. The CDR3 region has the DNA TGCAGCCTAGTATCAGCGGGAGTCGCAGATACGCAGTATTTT.

V gene TRBV5-1 combines with J gene TRBJ2-6, with a tentative D call TRBD1 (6 bases). The CDR3 totals 16 residues. Germline assignment: CDR1 SGHRS and CDR2 YFSETQ. Trimming shortened V by 3 bases and J by 4 bases, and 14 bases separated the two germline ends. The CDR3 here is CASSWSGTTGANVLTF. The DNA for the CDR3 is TGCGCCAGCAGCTGGTCCGGGACAACCGGGGCCAACGTCCTGACTTTC.

The chain uses TRBV7-9 and TRBJ1-2; TRBD1 matches 7 bases. Per germline, CDR1 SEHNR and CDR2 FQNEAQ (reference sequence). The CDR3 totals 13 residues. The V segment lost 11 bases and the J segment 8 bases; nucleotides outside the gene matches: 14. The CDR3 DNA follows: TGTGCCGGAACCGGGACAGAATGGGGAGGCTACACCTTC. It translates to CAGTGTEWGGYTF. Full variable domain (remainder filled in from reference TRBV7-9 and TRBJ1-2): DTGVSQNPRHKITKRGQNVTFRCDPISEHNRLYWYRQTLGQGPEFLTYFQNEAQLEKSRLLSDRFSAERPKGSFSTLEIQRTEQGDSAMYLCAGTGTEWGGYTFGSGTRLTVV.

This clonotype was picked up many times. The J gene is TRBJ1-5, the V gene TRBV5-1; 9 bases map to TRBD1. CDR1 is SGHRS, CDR2 YFSETQ, per germline. V lost 4 bases, J lost 4 bases, and 3 bases stayed unmatched. The CDR3 is 14 residues long. DNA for the CDR3: TGCGCCAGCAGCGCCGGGACAGGGAATCAGCCCCAGCATTTT. This gives the protein CASSAGTGNQPQHF.

There are a few counts of this clonotype. This chain uses TRBV5-1 with TRBJ2-7, with D perhaps TRBD2 (6 bases). The V and J ends lost 0 bases and 3 bases respectively, with 10 bases between them. The germline V gene encodes CDR1 SGHRS and CDR2 YFSETQ. There are 14 residues in the CDR3. The CDR3 nucleotides are TGCGCCAGCAGCTTGGCAGCGGGTTACTACGAGCAGTACTTC. Translated: CASSLAAGYYEQYF.

V is TRBV7-3 and J is TRBJ2-2; TRBD1 or TRBD2 may be the D gene (5 bases each). Per the germline V gene, CDR1 is SGHTA and CDR2 is FQGTGA. The CDR3 consists of 14 residues. V lost 5 bases and J 2 bases, leaving 9 bases between the germline ends. The CDR3 sequence is CASSRDGNTGELFF. As DNA, the CDR3 is TGTGCCAGCAGCCGGGACGGTAACACCGGGGAGCTGTTTTTT.

This chain's CDR3 is CASSSDLFVTGKHTDTQYF. CDR3 bases: TGTGCCAGCAGCTCTGACCTCTTTGTAACGGGAAAACACACAGATACGCAGTATTTT. The chain recombines TRBV7-2 with TRBJ2-3; D perhaps matches TRBD2 (5 bases). Deletions cut 4 bases from V and 2 bases from J, with 25 bases between. Germline V gives CDR1 SGHTA, CDR2 FQGNSA. The CDR3 is 19 residues long.

The chain employs TRBV4-1 and TRBJ2-3; the D call may be TRBD1 or TRBD2 (5 bases each). With 3 bases removed from V and 1 base from J, the gap between germline ends came to 11 bases. Germline CDR1 reads MGHRA; CDR2 reads YSYEKL. The CDR3 contains 15 residues. The CDR3 loop is CASSQTAVGTDTQYF. The CDR3 DNA follows: TGCGCCAGCAGCCAGACAGCGGTGGGCACAGATACGCAGTATTTT.